Each of the 12 T cell receptor beta chains below was sequenced from the same sample in a study of T cell repertoires in cytomegalovirus infection. TCRdb itself ran the reads through MiXCR, one entry per CDR3 protein. Of hundreds of thousands of distinct CDR3 sequences in the sample, 9.6% were seen once. Source material: PBMCs. The receptors were sampled from a human donor in good health (CMV status not recorded). Some clones in this sample may be carry-over from other donors' samples.

This clonotype was picked up many times. The CDR3 region has the DNA TGTGCCAGCAGCTTAGAAGGTCTAGCGGACACCGGGGAGCTGTTTTTT. Protein sequence: CASSLEGLADTGELFF. The rearrangement uses TRBV7-6 and TRBJ2-2; 7 nucleotides agree with TRBD2. The CDR3 consists of 16 residues. The V gene's germline CDR1 is SGHVS and CDR2 FNYEAQ. The trim removed 1 base at V and 3 bases at J, leaving 5 bases unmatched.

This clonotype was seen repeatedly, ten times or more. The chain employs TRBV6-5 and TRBJ2-2; D unclear. V was cut by 4 bases and J by 7 bases, with 7 bases left in between. There are 12 residues in the CDR3. Germline assignment: CDR1 MNHEY and CDR2 SVGAGI. The CDR3: CASSFQGGELFF. The CDR3 nucleotides are TGTGCCAGCAGTTTTCAAGGCGGGGAGCTGTTTTTT.

This clonotype was observed at least ten times. The chain recombines TRBV7-2 with TRBJ2-7, with 8 bases aligning to TRBD1. This CDR3 contains 14 residues. V lost 4 bases to trimming and J lost 0 bases; unmatched junction nucleotides: 2. Looked up from germline, CDR1 is SGHTA and CDR2 is FQGNSA. The CDR3 sequence: CASSWTGISYEQYV. The CDR3 coding sequence is TGTGCCAGCAGCTGGACAGGGATCTCCTACGAGCAGTACGTC.

This rearrangement joins TRBV7-4 to TRBJ2-5; the D gene could be TRBD1 or TRBD2 (5 bases each). The germline gives CDR1 SGHVT, CDR2 SQSDAQ. V gave up 5 bases and J gave up 2 bases, with 18 bases separating them. The CDR3 totals 16 residues. The DNA of the CDR3 is TGTGCCAGCAGCCGCCTTAAGGGACCCTCACAAGAGACCCAGTACTTC. This codes for CASSRLKGPSQETQYF.

This clonotype was recorded many times. This chain connects TRBV2 to TRBJ2-5, with D uncertain. The CDR3 has 12 residues. Germline V lookup: CDR1 SNHLY, CDR2 FYNNEI. V lost 2 bases, J lost 1 base, and 2 bases lay in between. CDR3 DNA sequence: TGTGCCAGCAGTGAACTCCAAGAGACCCAGTACTTC. Its protein product is CASSELQETQYF.

This clonotype was recorded at least ten times. The chain combines TRBV6-2 or TRBV6-3 with TRBJ1-3; D is unresolved. The CDR3 has 16 residues. Germline V CDR1 and CDR2: MNHEY, SVGEGT. V lost 7 bases and J 0 bases, leaving 16 bases between the germline ends. DNA of the CDR3: TGTGCCAGCACTACTTCCATCGGTTCCTCTGGAAACACCATATATTTT. Protein sequence: CASTTSIGSSGNTIYF.

This clonotype came up many times. The V gene is TRBV28, the J gene TRBJ2-1; 8 bases match TRBD2. The germline V gene has CDR1 MDHEN and CDR2 SYDVKM. The CDR3 extends over 15 amino acids. V shed 6 bases, J shed 4 bases, and the junction held 8 bases outside the gene matches. The CDR3: CASRSTSGGYNEQFF. CDR3 in DNA: TGTGCCAGCAGGTCAACTAGCGGAGGGTACAATGAGCAGTTCTTC.

Many counts were recorded for this clonotype. V and J are TRBV27 and TRBJ2-3; 7 nucleotides agree with TRBD1. CDR1 is MNHEY, CDR2 SMNVEV, per germline (reference sequence). This CDR3 has 15 amino acids. Losses at the gene ends were 8 bases for V and 2 bases for J; bases not matched to a gene: 10. Written as DNA, the CDR3 is TGTGCCAGCTTCCGAGGGGGCCTACCCACAGATACGCAGTATTTT. It yields the protein CASFRGGLPTDTQYF.

This clonotype was observed at least ten times. V and J are TRBV27 and TRBJ2-1, with TRBD1 identical over 7 bases. Looked up from germline, CDR1 is MNHEY and CDR2 is SMNVEV (reference sequence). V was clipped by 7 bases and J by 12 bases; unmatched bases: 18. The CDR3 runs 15 residues. For the CDR3, the DNA is TGTGCCAGCACTCCCCGTCTCGGCGGAGCAGGGGGGCAGTTCTTC. This translates into CASTPRLGGAGGQFF.

The V call is TRBV12-3 or TRBV12-4, the J call TRBJ1-3, with TRBD1 matching over 7 bases. The CDR3 is made up of 13 amino acids. V shed 5 bases and J 3 bases; nucleotides not matched to a gene: 1. Written as DNA, the CDR3 is TGTGCCAGCAGTAGACAGGGTGGAAACACCATATATTTT. It translates to CASSRQGGNTIYF.

This clonotype came up many times. The chain recombines TRBV3-1 with TRBJ1-3, with a possible D match to TRBD1 (5 bases). This CDR3 contains 14 residues. V gave up 2 bases and J gave up 4 bases, with 9 bases separating them. The germline V gene encodes CDR1 LGHDT and CDR2 YNNKEL (reference sequence). The DNA for the CDR3 is TGTGCCAGCAGCCAAAACGGGGGAGGAAACACCATATATTTT. This codes for CASSQNGGGNTIYF.

The chain links TRBV10-2 to TRBJ2-7; D remains ambiguous. The CDR3 spans 14 residues. V lost 8 bases and J 1 base, leaving 15 bases between the germline ends. Germline CDR1 and CDR2: WSHSY and SAAADI. The CDR3 protein is CASGEGFWSYEQYF. The CDR3 DNA is TGCGCCAGCGGGGAAGGATTTTGGTCCTACGAGCAGTACTTC.